This T cell receptor beta chain appears in the sequencing data of a study of tumor-infiltrating lymphocytes in primary liver carcinoma. About the research overall: Samples gave roughly 3.5 to 7.5 million productive TCRbeta reads, similar across tissue types.

Germline CDR1 SGHNT, CDR2 YENEEA. J gave up 9 bases and V 9 bases, and 18 bases lay outside the gene matches. The length of the CDR3 is 16 residues. Note on this clonotype: Because it lacks the conserved phenylalanine or tryptophan at the end, this CDR3 is likely a read error.

Extraction of RNA together with DNA used 20-30 mg of unsorted bulk tissue. Patients underwent resection of primary liver carcinoma. Enrolled patients were chronically infected with HBV and treatment-naive. From roughly 470 ng total RNA, TCR beta cDNA was generated with a primer in the constant region. Researchers made the TCR beta libraries by running three nested multiplex PCR rounds with slightly modified ARM-PCR. It was with TRBV1-TRBV30 forward primers and a C-beta reverse primer that the first two PCR rounds were run, at roughly 11 cycles each. TCRdb ran MiXCR on the multiplex PCR reads and lists one entry per CDR3 protein. The sample contains about 78,000 distinct CDR3 sequences, 71% of which appear only once.

Material: liver tumor tissue from sampling region 4. The sample's subset: tumor region T4, right-lateral pole. J is TRBJ2-1 and V is TRBV11-3; the match to TRBD1 covers 9 bases. The receptor was isolated from a woman aged 55-70 years with primary liver carcinoma and hepatitis B virus infection. The CDR3 DNA follows: TGTGCCAGTATCTTAGCCGTCATACAGGGGGCTTTTGAGCAGTTCCTC. Its translation is CASILAVIQGAFEQFL.